This T cell receptor (beta chain) was found in a study of T cells after yellow fever vaccination. Study information: The fractions with low cell numbers were processed using SMART-Seq v4 Ultra Low Input. Points from the study as a whole: Weaker overall was a secondary response that nonetheless peaked faster, on day 5 versus 15. FACS-sorted repertoires could harbor abundant contaminating bulk-population clonotypes.

Germline values: CDR1 MNHEY, CDR2 SVGAGI. This CDR3 has 15 residues. Trimming took 0 bases from V and 2 from J, leaving 8 bases between them. Comments on this clonotype: Antigen specificity is unknown.

UMIs were added to TCR cDNA along with a universal primer site when it was made by 5'RACE template switching. TCRdb called the 5' RACE reads again in MiXCR, with one record for every CDR3 protein. The data contain 600,000 to 750,000 distinct CDR3 sequences, more than 9% of them singletons. The chain carries TRBV6-5 and TRBJ1-5; D is unresolved. The receptor was derived from a man aged 25-40 years who received the YFV17D yellow fever vaccine. The source material was PBMCs, sampled on the day of the yellow fever booster vaccination. The CDR3: CASSYSRRGNQPQHF. As DNA, the CDR3 is TGTGCCAGCAGTTACTCACGCCGGGGCAATCAGCCCCAGCATTTT.